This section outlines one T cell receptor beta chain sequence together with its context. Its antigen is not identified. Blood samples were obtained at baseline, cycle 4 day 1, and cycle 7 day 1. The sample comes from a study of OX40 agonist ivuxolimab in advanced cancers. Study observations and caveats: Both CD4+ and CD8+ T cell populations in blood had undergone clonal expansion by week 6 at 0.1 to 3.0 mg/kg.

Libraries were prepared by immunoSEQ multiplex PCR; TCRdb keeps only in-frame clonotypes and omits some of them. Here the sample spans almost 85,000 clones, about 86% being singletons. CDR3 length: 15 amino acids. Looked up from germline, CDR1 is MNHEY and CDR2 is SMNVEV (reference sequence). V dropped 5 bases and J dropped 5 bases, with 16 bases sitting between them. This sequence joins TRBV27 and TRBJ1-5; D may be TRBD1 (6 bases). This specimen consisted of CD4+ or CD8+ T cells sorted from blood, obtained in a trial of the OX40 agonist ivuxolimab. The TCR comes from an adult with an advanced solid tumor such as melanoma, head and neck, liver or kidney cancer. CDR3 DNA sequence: TGTGCCAGCAGTCCACTACAGGGACGGGATCAGCCCCAGCATTTT. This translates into CASSPLQGRDQPQHF.